A selection of T cell receptor beta chains follows, all from one sample in a study of breast tumors, draining lymph nodes, adjacent tissues. One entry per CDR3 protein, called by TCRdb with MiXCR from the multiplex PCR reads. The data show 70,000 to 85,000 distinct CDR3 sequences, 15% to 20% seen once. The material sequenced was axillary lymph node tissue. The receptors stem from a female donor with breast cancer. Some clones in this sample may be carry-over from other donors' samples. Both conserved end residues are part of each CDR3. Fields, in order: J gene, V gene, CDR3 protein.

j_call: TRBJ2-2
v_call: TRBV5-4
cdr3_aa: CASSSPGLAIGELFF

j_call: TRBJ1-5
v_call: TRBV6-5
cdr3_aa: CASSYGGTVNQPQHF

j_call: TRBJ2-3
v_call: TRBV9
cdr3_aa: CASSVSGEPDTQYF

j_call: TRBJ2-7
v_call: TRBV20-1
cdr3_aa: CSGERQSYEQYF

j_call: TRBJ1-6
v_call: TRBV28
cdr3_aa: CATRKQGQNSPLHF

j_call: TRBJ1-4
v_call: TRBV19
cdr3_aa: CATARDRSVSTNEKLFF

j_call: TRBJ2-3
v_call: TRBV6-2/TRBV6-3
cdr3_aa: CASSYEEGSTDTQYF

j_call: TRBJ2-7
v_call: TRBV28
cdr3_aa: CASSFRREQYF

j_call: TRBJ2-1
v_call: TRBV7-9
cdr3_aa: CASRTSGSSYNEQFF

j_call: TRBJ2-2
v_call: TRBV19
cdr3_aa: CASSIASYTGELFF

j_call: TRBJ2-1
v_call: TRBV28
cdr3_aa: CASSLSSRPSNEQFF

j_call: TRBJ2-3
v_call: TRBV5-4
cdr3_aa: CASSLEGGARTDTQYF

j_call: TRBJ1-2
v_call: TRBV10-3
cdr3_aa: CAIKPPQGTF

j_call: TRBJ1-5
v_call: TRBV18
cdr3_aa: CASSPLGRGVQPQHF

j_call: TRBJ2-7
v_call: TRBV12-3/TRBV12-4
cdr3_aa: CASSTTGSSYGQYF

j_call: TRBJ1-2
v_call: TRBV5-1
cdr3_aa: CASSFDRGYGYTF

j_call: TRBJ2-4
v_call: TRBV25-1
cdr3_aa: CASSTSGKNIQYF

j_call: TRBJ2-2
v_call: TRBV5-4
cdr3_aa: CAGSLVGGGTGELFF

j_call: TRBJ2-7
v_call: TRBV27
cdr3_aa: CASSRPPSGRGEQYF

j_call: TRBJ1-3
v_call: TRBV5-1
cdr3_aa: CASSLDRQGGTIYF

j_call: TRBJ1-2
v_call: TRBV28
cdr3_aa: CASSPRGRDYGYTF

j_call: TRBJ2-1
v_call: TRBV20-1
cdr3_aa: CSARNRSSYNEQFF

j_call: TRBJ2-5
v_call: TRBV29-1
cdr3_aa: CSVGPGGRRETQYF

j_call: TRBJ2-7
v_call: TRBV6-5
cdr3_aa: CASSYEGGSYEQYF

j_call: TRBJ2-1
v_call: TRBV5-6
cdr3_aa: CASSLLVGYGYNEQFF

j_call: TRBJ1-1
v_call: TRBV5-5
cdr3_aa: CASSLGGGQVTEAFF

j_call: TRBJ2-1
v_call: TRBV20-1
cdr3_aa: CSAPTILGGNEQFF

j_call: TRBJ2-3
v_call: TRBV11-3
cdr3_aa: CASSVGQGYGDTQYF

j_call: TRBJ2-7
v_call: TRBV15
cdr3_aa: CATRRTGNHEQYF

j_call: TRBJ1-6
v_call: TRBV19
cdr3_aa: CASSTGTGISPLHF

j_call: TRBJ2-1
v_call: TRBV20-1
cdr3_aa: CSARRSGRGSEQFF

j_call: TRBJ2-1
v_call: TRBV3-1
cdr3_aa: CASSQAGTVYNEQFF

j_call: TRBJ2-3
v_call: TRBV6-1
cdr3_aa: CASSEGPRTDTQCF

j_call: TRBJ1-5
v_call: TRBV12-3/TRBV12-4
cdr3_aa: CASSSSRVAQPQHF

j_call: TRBJ2-3
v_call: TRBV5-1
cdr3_aa: CASSLLGRVGVPDTQYF

j_call: TRBJ2-7
v_call: TRBV19
cdr3_aa: CASRVAAHSYEQYF

j_call: TRBJ1-5
v_call: TRBV12-3/TRBV12-4
cdr3_aa: CASSFSGPGAQHF

j_call: TRBJ1-2
v_call: TRBV5-5
cdr3_aa: CASSPKGRGYTF

j_call: TRBJ1-4
v_call: TRBV5-5
cdr3_aa: CASSLADPSTNEKLFF

j_call: TRBJ1-5
v_call: TRBV6-1
cdr3_aa: CASSEGPGTSNQPQHF

j_call: TRBJ2-1
v_call: TRBV20-1
cdr3_aa: CSAGTSGRGSYNEQFF

j_call: TRBJ1-5
v_call: TRBV6-2/TRBV6-3
cdr3_aa: CASSYIQGPQPQHF

j_call: TRBJ2-7
v_call: TRBV20-1
cdr3_aa: CSARGRTGLNEQYF

j_call: TRBJ1-1
v_call: TRBV5-1
cdr3_aa: CASSLSQGALRNTEAFF

j_call: TRBJ2-7
v_call: TRBV7-9
cdr3_aa: CASSFLAYEQYF

j_call: TRBJ2-3
v_call: TRBV5-1
cdr3_aa: CASSIPQGKGTDTQYF

j_call: TRBJ1-1
v_call: TRBV7-3
cdr3_aa: CASPCRPSGCSGLGNRAFAEAFF

j_call: TRBJ1-2
v_call: TRBV6-2/TRBV6-3
cdr3_aa: CASRRAGTGGAEGYTF

j_call: TRBJ2-3
v_call: TRBV6-4
cdr3_aa: CASLPGADTQYF

j_call: TRBJ2-5
v_call: TRBV10-3
cdr3_aa: CAISLDGQGGETQHF

j_call: TRBJ2-1
v_call: TRBV9
cdr3_aa: CASSASGSIDNEQFF

j_call: TRBJ1-5
v_call: TRBV20-1
cdr3_aa: CSARDYRSGNDQPQHF

j_call: TRBJ2-1
v_call: TRBV15
cdr3_aa: CATSVDRGTGSYNEQFF

j_call: TRBJ2-3
v_call: TRBV4-2
cdr3_aa: CASSPTRADTQYF

j_call: TRBJ2-5
v_call: TRBV28
cdr3_aa: CASSPERGLHQETQYF

j_call: TRBJ1-4
v_call: TRBV6-5
cdr3_aa: CASSPGGNEKLVF

j_call: TRBJ2-7
v_call: TRBV28
cdr3_aa: CASSKGGTGDHEQYF

j_call: TRBJ2-2
v_call: TRBV27
cdr3_aa: CVSSFRTPSNTGELFF

j_call: TRBJ2-5
v_call: TRBV7-3
cdr3_aa: CASSSAQYF

j_call: TRBJ1-1
v_call: TRBV20-1
cdr3_aa: CSARQGPYEAFF